This TCR delta chain was observed in a study of gamma-delta chains in newborns, infants, children. Study in general: Microbial exposure reportedly drives polyclonal innate γδ T cell expansion after birth.

TCRdb reprocessed the reads through CATT. The data contain 3,000 to 3,500 delta-chain clones, about 10% of them singletons. This clone appeared a few times. TCRdb's protein, taken from a much larger clone, differs from this DNA's translation at residue 10, likely owing to a read error; the protein displayed comes from the DNA. The germline V gene encodes CDR1 GEAIGNYY and CDR2 EKD. The V gene end was trimmed by 0 bases and the J gene end by 9 bases; junction bases not matched to a gene: 3. The CDR3 is made up of 16 amino acids. The sequence was obtained from a child who was a newborn, infant or young child, either healthy, febrile or measles-vaccinated (not recorded which). V gene TRDV2 combines with J gene TRDJ3, with 11 nucleotides matching TRDD3. The specimen sequenced was blood. The CDR3 sequence is CACDTVGDTGTRQMFF. The CDR3 DNA follows: TGTGCCTGTGACACCGTGGGGGATACGGGCACCCGACAGATGTTTTTC.